The rows below give T cell receptor beta chains drawn from one sample of a study of control samples from healthy donors and cancer patients. The assay was immunoSEQ multiplex PCR, and TCRdb's table has in-frame clones only and misses some. The table has roughly 150,000 clones, 93% seen once. Sample: blood. The receptors shown here come from a man in his late teens or twenties in good health. Each CDR3 is given with its conserved first and last residue. A D gene is named only where the DNA matches it firmly. Expanded clones are given a class, and other clones once, few, many or no size at all.

d_gene	v_gene	j_gene	abundance	CDR3nt	CDR3aa
-	TRBV5-1	TRBJ1-6	-	TGCGCCAGCAGCTTGGAGTGGGGAAACACCGGGTCACCCCTCCACTTT	CASSLEWGNTGSPLHF
-	TRBV4-3	TRBJ2-3	-	TGCGCCAGCAGCCAAGATTCGACAGACACAGATACGCAGTATTTT	CASSQDSTDTDTQYF
-	TRBV15	TRBJ1-4	-	TGTGCCACCAGCAGAGAGAACCCGGGTAATGAAAAACTGTTTTTT	CATSRENPGNEKLFF
TRBD2	TRBV5-6	TRBJ2-7	few	TGTGCCAGCACCTCCCTGGGGAGGGCGCACGAGCAGTACTTC	CASTSLGRAHEQYF
-	TRBV27	TRBJ2-5	once	TGTGCCAGCAGACATGGCCAAGAGACCCAGTACTTC	CASRHGQETQYF
-	TRBV19	TRBJ2-4	-	TGTGCCAGTAGTATCTGGCTAGCCGGGAACATTCAGTACTTC	CASSIWLAGNIQYF
-	TRBV7-9	TRBJ1-2	-	TGTGCCAGCAGCTTAAATCACCTCTATGGCTACACCTTC	CASSLNHLYGYTF
TRBD1	TRBV19	TRBJ1-2	-	TGTGCCAGTAGCGCGACAGGGGTCTATGGCTACACCTTC	CASSATGVYGYTF
TRBD1	TRBV19	TRBJ1-1	-	TGTGCCAGTAGTATAGATCCGACAGGGGCTGGTAGCACTGAAGCTTTCTTT	CASSIDPTGAGSTEAFF
-	TRBV5-1	TRBJ2-1	-	TGCGCCAGCAGCTCCCCAGCCAGCTCCTACAATGAGCAGTTCTTC	CASSSPASSYNEQFF
-	TRBV5-1	TRBJ2-7	-	TGCGCCAGCAGCTTGGTGGGTAACGAGCAGTACTTC	CASSLVGNEQYF
-	TRBV28	TRBJ1-2	once	TGTGCCAGTAGCCCCCGGGGGCAGGCTAACTATGGCTACACCTTC	CASSPRGQANYGYTF
-	TRBV9	TRBJ2-7	-	TGTGCCAGCAGCGTGGGCCAGGGAGTGCACGAGCAGTACTTC	CASSVGQGVHEQYF
-	TRBV4-2	TRBJ2-7	-	TGTGCCAGCAGCCAAGAATATTGGGGGGAGCAGTACTTC	CASSQEYWGEQYF
-	TRBV28	TRBJ1-5	-	TGTGCCAGCAGTCCCCCGAGGGGGGAGGGTGGTCAGCCCCAGCATTTT	CASSPPRGEGGQPQHF
-	TRBV6-4	TRBJ2-2	-	TGTGCCAGCAGTGACTCCACCGGGGAGCTGTTTTTT	CASSDSTGELFF
-	TRBV7-2	TRBJ2-4	-	TGTGCCAGCGGCGACAGTGGGGGAGCCAAAAACATTCAGTACTTC	CASGDSGGAKNIQYF
-	TRBV5-1	TRBJ1-1	once	TGCGCCAGCAGCCTCGCCCACCAGACAGGACTGAACACTGAAGCTTTCTTT	CASSLAHQTGLNTEAFF
-	TRBV18	TRBJ1-5	-	TGTGCCAGCTCACCAACCGGGAGCGCTAGCAATCAGCCCCAGCATTTT	CASSPTGSASNQPQHF
-	TRBV4-1	TRBJ1-5	-	TGCGCCAGCAGCCTACGGACGGGGAATCAGCCCCAGCATTTT	CASSLRTGNQPQHF
TRBD1	TRBV19	TRBJ2-7	once	TGTGCCAGTAGTATGGACAGGGGTCCGTCCTACGAGCAGTACTTC	CASSMDRGPSYEQYF
-	TRBV9	TRBJ1-3	-	TGTGCCAGCAGCCCCCGATACGGAAACACCATATATTTT	CASSPRYGNTIYF
-	TRBV30	TRBJ2-1	-	TGTGCCTGGGGGGAATATTGGACATTTGGACGAAACAATGAGCAGTTCTTC	CAWGEYWTFGRNNEQFF
-	TRBV27	TRBJ1-5	-	TGTGCCAGCAGCCTGTCGGTTAGCAATCAGCCCCAGCATTTT	CASSLSVSNQPQHF
TRBD1	TRBV6-5	TRBJ1-2	-	TGTGCCAGCAGTCCCGGGACAGGGGGCAATGGCTACACCTTC	CASSPGTGGNGYTF
TRBD1	TRBV12-3/TRBV12-4	TRBJ1-1	-	TGTGCCAGCAGCGACAGGGATTTGGGTGAAGCTTTCTTT	CASSDRDLGEAFF
-	TRBV12-3/TRBV12-4	TRBJ1-5	-	TGTGCCAGCAGTTGGTTCGATCAGCCCCAGCATTTT	CASSWFDQPQHF
-	TRBV12-3/TRBV12-4	TRBJ1-5	-	TGTGCCAGCGCTGTCCTCAATCAGCCCCAGCATTTT	CASAVLNQPQHF
-	TRBV5-1	TRBJ1-4	-	TGCGCCAGCAGCCCGAGCCCTCAGAGAGAAAAACTGTTTTTT	CASSPSPQREKLFF
TRBD1	TRBV18	TRBJ2-5	-	TGTGCCAGCTCAACCCGGACAGGCCAAGAGACCCAGTACTTC	CASSTRTGQETQYF
-	TRBV2	TRBJ2-3	-	TGTGCCAGCAGTGAGAGTCGTGGGTCTAGCACAGATACGCAGTATTTT	CASSESRGSSTDTQYF
TRBD2	TRBV19	TRBJ2-1	-	TGTGCCAGTAAGGGACTAGCAGGAGATGAGCAGTTCTTC	CASKGLAGDEQFF
TRBD1	TRBV5-1	TRBJ1-1	-	TGCGCCAGCAGACCTGGACAGGGGGCAGCGCCTGAAGCTTTCTTT	CASRPGQGAAPEAFF
-	TRBV12-5	TRBJ1-2	-	TGTGCTAGTGGTTTGTCGGGGTGGGGCTATGGCTACACCTTC	CASGLSGWGYGYTF
-	TRBV6-5	TRBJ1-1	-	TGTGCCAGCAGTTACAGTGACCCGGGGACTGAAGCTTTCTTT	CASSYSDPGTEAFF
-	TRBV5-1	TRBJ1-1	-	TGCGCCAGCATGGGGGGCGGACGGGATGCTTTCTTT	CASMGGGRDAFF
-	TRBV28	TRBJ1-6	-	TGTGCCAGCAGTGCGACGGGGGTCCCCCTCCACTTT	CASSATGVPLHF
TRBD2	TRBV19	TRBJ2-1	-	TGTGCCAGTAGTCCACTAGCGGGAGCGGATGAGCAGTTCTTC	CASSPLAGADEQFF
-	TRBV28	TRBJ1-2	-	TGTGCCAGCAGCCCGGTAGGCTCATATGGCTACACCTTC	CASSPVGSYGYTF
-	TRBV4-3	TRBJ2-5	-	TGCGCCAGCAGCCAAGACCAGCGGGCACAGACCCAGTACTTC	CASSQDQRAQTQYF
-	TRBV27	TRBJ2-4	-	TGTGCCAGCAGTCTAGACAGGGCCAAAAACATTCAGTACTTC	CASSLDRAKNIQYF
-	TRBV27	TRBJ2-1	-	TGTGCCAGCGCTAGTCATCCCCTTCCCAATGAGCAGTTCTTC	CASASHPLPNEQFF
-	TRBV30	TRBJ2-7	-	TGTGCCTGGAGTGTAGACCTTACCTACGAGCAGTACTTC	CAWSVDLTYEQYF
-	TRBV5-1	TRBJ2-3	-	TGCGCCAGCAGCTTGGCAGGGCAACACACAGATACGCAGTATTTT	CASSLAGQHTDTQYF
-	TRBV7-3	TRBJ2-2	once	TGTGCCAGCAGCCCGGGGGCCGGGGAGCTGTTTTTT	CASSPGAGELFF
TRBD2	TRBV6-2/TRBV6-3	TRBJ2-3	-	TGTGCCAGCAGTTACAACATAGCGGGAGGAAGAGATACGCAGTATTTT	CASSYNIAGGRDTQYF
-	TRBV11-2	TRBJ1-3	-	TGTGCCAGCAGCCCCCTTCTCCACACCATATATTTT	CASSPLLHTIYF
-	TRBV24-1	TRBJ1-2	-	TGTGCCACCAGTGACCGTACAGGACCCTATGGCTACACCTTC	CATSDRTGPYGYTF
-	TRBV9	TRBJ1-2	-	TGTGCCAGCAGCGTAGACAGCCTGAACTATGGCTACACCTTC	CASSVDSLNYGYTF
-	TRBV19	TRBJ2-1	-	TGTGCCAGTAGCATGGGACTCCCTGGAGAGCAGTTCTTC	CASSMGLPGEQFF
-	TRBV24-1	TRBJ1-5	-	TGCGCCCCTGGGGAAGGAAGCAATCAGCCCCAGCATTTT	CAPGEGSNQPQHF
-	TRBV29-1	TRBJ2-1	-	TGCAGCGCCAAGGGGCGGGGTAGCTCCTACAATGAGCAGTTCTTC	CSAKGRGSSYNEQFF
-	TRBV29-1	TRBJ2-5	-	TGCAGCGTTGAAGGCAGGGGCGCTGAGGAGACCCAGTACTTC	CSVEGRGAEETQYF
TRBD1	TRBV6-5	TRBJ1-1	-	TGTGCCAGCATCGGGGACAGGGGCAACACTGAAGCTTTCTTT	CASIGDRGNTEAFF
-	TRBV28	TRBJ1-2	-	TGTGCCAGCAGTTTACAGGGGAACTATGGCTACACCTTC	CASSLQGNYGYTF
-	TRBV27	TRBJ2-5	once	TGTGCCAGCAGCCTTGTCGGGGCGGGGTGGCAAGAGACCCAGTACTTC	CASSLVGAGWQETQYF
TRBD1	TRBV4-1	TRBJ1-1	-	TGCGCCAGCAGCCAAGTGACAGGGTGGGACAAAGCTTTCTTT	CASSQVTGWDKAFF
TRBD2	TRBV5-1	TRBJ2-3	-	TGCGCCAGCAGCTTTATAGCGGGGAGCACAGATACGCAGTATTTT	CASSFIAGSTDTQYF
-	TRBV11-1	TRBJ2-3	few	TGTGCCAGCAGCAGGACAGCAGATACGCAGTATTTT	CASSRTADTQYF
-	TRBV5-6	TRBJ1-1	-	TGTGCCAGCAGCTTGCTGAACACTGAAGCTTTCTTT	CASSLLNTEAFF